This T cell receptor beta chain appears in the sequencing data of a study of blood T cell repertoires in COVID-19. On the study more broadly: The samples span acute and convalescent COVID-19 from the United States, Italy and Spain. PBMCs, B-cell-depleted T cells, or T cells provided the cDNA or gDNA that made up the material.

V lost 0 bases to trimming and J lost 3 bases; unmatched junction nucleotides: 5. The CDR3 covers 16 residues. Germline-derived CDR1 and CDR2 are SGHRS and YFSETQ. Per the authors' pipeline: From reference gene primer amplification, estimates of nucleated cell counts were derived. Assay used: immunoSEQ multiplex PCR; TCRdb lists only in-frame clones, some missing. V, J and clone size are those of that table, while D and trimming were read from the DNA. The sample lists about 130,000 clones; about 89% were seen once. This clone was detected once. Sequencing was performed on peripheral blood. The V and J genes are TRBV5-1 and TRBJ1-2; 10 bases agree with TRBD1. This TCR was recovered from a woman aged 60-70 years with acute or convalescent COVID-19. As DNA, the CDR3 is TGCGCCAGCAGCTTGGCTCCGACAGGGGGCGACTATGGCTACACCTTC. Translating gives CASSLAPTGGDYGYTF.